Shown below are 26 T cell receptor beta chains from a single sample sequenced in a study of blood T cells in healthy people across ages. Alongside a J-beta primer mix, a sample-barcoded 5' primer served in a second PCR lasting about 6 to 12 cycles. TCRdb reanalysed the 5' RACE reads using MiXCR and keeps one entry per CDR3 protein. This sample has over 500,000 distinct CDR3 sequences, with 40% to 65% found just once. The sample consisted of blood. The receptors here all came from a woman at least 80 years old in good health.

The V and J genes are TRBV7-2 and TRBJ2-5, with unresolved D. Per germline, CDR1 SGHTA and CDR2 FQGNSA. The V gene lost 3 bases and the J gene lost 5 bases, with 10 bases spanning the gap. This CDR3 spans 13 amino acids. CDR3 residues: CASSFGFSETQYF. In nucleotides, the CDR3 is TGTGCCAGCAGCTTCGGCTTCTCGGAGACCCAGTACTTC.

The chain couples TRBV20-1 to TRBJ2-3; D is possibly TRBD1 or TRBD2 (5 bases each). Looked up from germline, CDR1 is DFQATT and CDR2 is SNEGSKA (reference sequence). The length of the CDR3 is 14 residues. The V gene lost 1 base and the J gene lost 2 bases, with 10 bases spanning the gap. The CDR3 sequence is CSARGDLYTDTQYF. The CDR3 DNA reads as TGCAGTGCTAGAGGGGACCTGTACACAGATACGCAGTATTTT.

V and J are TRBV5-8 and TRBJ2-7; possible D gene TRBD1, 7 bases. Germline values: CDR1 SGHTS, CDR2 YDEGEE. Deletions cut 4 bases from V and 4 bases from J, with 21 bases between. The CDR3 covers 16 residues. CDR3 bases: TGTGCCAGCAGCGGAGGGACAGCCAAAGGCAAGTACGAGCAGTACTTC. The encoded protein is CASSGGTAKGKYEQYF.

This clonotype was seen a handful of times. The chain uses TRBV28 and TRBJ1-2; D gene ambiguous. Germline CDR1 MDHEN, CDR2 SYDVKM. The CDR3 is 11 residues long. The germline V and J ends were trimmed by 4 bases and 5 bases, with 5 bases remaining between them. The CDR3 nucleotides read TGTGCCAGCAGTTCGATTTATGGCTACACCTTC. Protein: CASSSIYGYTF.

The V call is TRBV29-1, the J call TRBJ2-4; D might be TRBD1 (5 bases). The DNA end lines up better with TRBJ2-5; the J call may be wrong. The germline CDR1 and CDR2 sequences are SQVTM and ANQGSEA. The CDR3 has 12 residues. The CDR3 sequence is CSVRTYQETQYF. CDR3 DNA sequence: TGCAGCGTTAGGACATACCAAGAGACCCAGTACTTC.

This clonotype appeared a few times. The chain joins TRBV7-2 to TRBJ1-2, with 8 bases identical to TRBD1. CDR1 and CDR2 from the germline V gene are SGHTA and FQGNSA. This CDR3 is built from 17 residues. The ends lost 1 base at V and 4 bases at J; junction bases unmatched: 11. The CDR3 is CASSLVGQGLLIYGYTF. CDR3 nucleotides: TGTGCCAGCAGCTTAGTCGGACAGGGCCTCTTAATCTATGGCTACACCTTC.

This clonotype occurred once. The chain employs TRBV2 and TRBJ1-5; D is uncertain. Germline CDR1 SNHLY, CDR2 FYNNEI. The CDR3 extends over 12 amino acids. V dropped 8 bases and J dropped 10 bases, with 15 bases sitting between them. CDR3 region: CASGLKSYPQHF. The DNA of the CDR3 is TGTGCCAGCGGTCTAAAATCGTATCCCCAGCATTTT.

Comment on this clonotype: The junction departs from the called germline gene at one end, perhaps through a read error. The V and J genes are TRBV28 and TRBJ2-1; possibly TRBD2 for D (5 bases). The CDR3 loop spans 13 amino acids. CDR1 and CDR2 from the germline V gene are MDHEN and SYDVKM. CDR3 nucleotides: TGTGCCAGCAGTTCGGGGAGTCCGAATGAGCCGTTCTTC. This gives the protein CASSSGSPNEPFF.

This clonotype appeared many times. The chain is built from TRBV5-1 and TRBJ2-7; TRBD2 matches 9 bases. After removal of 0 bases from V and 3 bases from J, the junction contained 10 bases not matched to a gene. Looked up from germline, CDR1 is SGHRS and CDR2 is YFSETQ. The CDR3 consists of 17 residues. CDR3 in DNA: TGCGCCAGCAGCTTGGGACTAGCGGCCGGTATTCACTACGAGCAGTACTTC. As protein: CASSLGLAAGIHYEQYF.

This clonotype was recorded once. The chain links TRBV6-4 to TRBJ2-5; maybe TRBD1 (6 bases). The CDR3 spans 15 residues. V was cut by 4 bases and J by 2 bases, with 14 bases left in between. Germline V lookup: CDR1 MRHNA, CDR2 SNTAGT. CDR3 coding DNA: TGTGCCAGCAGTGGAGGTAGAGGGACACAAGAGACCCAGTACTTC. The encoded protein is CASSGGRGTQETQYF.

In its sample, this clonotype was seen once. The V and J genes are TRBV20-1 and TRBJ2-5, with D tentatively TRBD1 or TRBD2 (5 bases each). The ends were cut back, 6 bases at V and 3 bases at J, with 8 bases in the middle. This CDR3 is built from 11 residues. The germline V gene encodes CDR1 DFQATT and CDR2 SNEGSKA (reference sequence). CDR3 nucleotide sequence: TGCAGTGCGGGACCAAAAGAGACCCAGTACTTC. It encodes CSAGPKETQYF.

In its sample, this clonotype was seen many times. This chain links TRBV29-1 with TRBJ2-2; D not certain. There are 11 residues in the CDR3. Germline V gene data show CDR1 as SQVTM and CDR2 as ANQGSEA. The V gene lost 4 bases and the J gene lost 2 bases, with 2 bases spanning the gap. The CDR3 bases are TGCAGCGTTGGAAACACCGGGGAGCTGTTTTTT. Amino acid sequence: CSVGNTGELFF.

V gene TRBV14 combines with J gene TRBJ2-3; 9 nucleotides align to TRBD2. With 0 bases clipped from V and 3 bases from J, the junction kept 4 bases outside the gene matches. Per germline, CDR1 SGHDN and CDR2 FVKESK. CDR3 length: 16 amino acids. CDR3 amino acids: CASSQDISGRTDTQYF. The CDR3 DNA reads as TGTGCCAGCAGCCAAGATATAAGCGGGAGGACAGATACGCAGTATTTT.

This clonotype was counted at least ten times. The chain is built from TRBV28 and TRBJ2-3, with 13 bases aligning to TRBD2. CDR1 and CDR2 (germline): MDHEN, SYDVKM. This CDR3 region has 16 residues. The trim removed 4 bases at V and 7 bases at J, leaving 8 bases unmatched. CDR3: CASSSPLAGGLYTQYF. The CDR3 DNA is TGTGCCAGCAGTTCACCACTAGCGGGGGGGCTCTATACGCAGTATTTT.

J is TRBJ1-2 and V is TRBV12-3 or TRBV12-4, with 7 nucleotides matching TRBD1. The V and J ends lost 6 bases and 3 bases, in that order; junction bases with no gene match: 4. The CDR3 extends over 13 amino acids. CDR3 protein: CASRDGQDYGYTF. The CDR3 DNA reads TGTGCCAGCAGAGACGGACAGGACTATGGCTACACCTTC.

This rearrangement joins TRBV6-1 to TRBJ2-1; TRBD1 aligns across 7 bases. The CDR3 spans 14 residues. Germline V CDR1 and CDR2: MNHNS, SASEGT. J was trimmed by 5 bases and V by 4 bases; bases with no gene match: 5. The CDR3 DNA sequence: TGTGCCAGCAGTGCCATGGGACAGAACAATGAGCAGTTCTTC. The encoded protein is CASSAMGQNNEQFF.

This clonotype was observed a handful of times. The chain links TRBV7-2 to TRBJ2-4, with TRBD1 identical over 7 bases. J gave up 8 bases and V 10 bases, and 11 bases lay outside the gene matches. Per the germline V gene, CDR1 is SGHTA and CDR2 is FQGNSA. The CDR3 spans 13 residues. The CDR3 DNA reads as TGTGCCACTGCCGGGACAGCCAACGACATTCAGTACTTC. Translated: CATAGTANDIQYF.

This clonotype was seen a few times. The gene calls are TRBV29-1 and TRBJ2-5; no clear D. V dropped 7 bases and J dropped 5 bases, with 11 bases sitting between them. This CDR3 comprises 11 residues. Germline V CDR1 and CDR2: SQVTM, ANQGSEA. As DNA, the CDR3 is TGCAGCGACGAGGAGAGGGAGACCCAGTACTTC. It specifies CSDEERETQYF.

This clonotype occurred many times. J is TRBJ2-6 and V is TRBV7-9; no definite D call. The V and J ends lost 4 bases and 18 bases respectively, with 16 bases between them. In germline, CDR1 is SEHNR, CDR2 FQNEAQ (reference sequence). This CDR3 has 12 amino acids. The CDR3 region is CASSSTGRTKTF. The CDR3, as DNA: TGTGCCAGCAGCTCCACTGGGCGGACGAAGACTTTC.

For this clonotype: This could be a read error, since a much larger clone is one nucleotide away. The chain carries TRBV20-1 and TRBJ2-1; TRBD2 aligns across 11 bases. The germline CDR1 and CDR2 sequences are DFQATT and SNEGSKA (reference sequence). The CDR3 runs 12 residues. The CDR3: CPSGGPYNEQFF. The CDR3, as DNA: TGCCCTAGCGGGGGGCCCTACAATGAGCAGTTCTTC.

This clonotype was counted only a few times. The gene calls are TRBV20-1 and TRBJ1-2; 7 bases are shared with TRBD1. Germline trimming cut 7 bases from V and 5 bases from J; bases unmatched to any gene: 10. This CDR3 spans 13 amino acids. Germline CDR1 is DFQATT and CDR2 is SNEGSKA (reference sequence). In nucleotides, the CDR3 is TGCAGTGTCCCGGGACAGACAACTTATGGCTACACCTTC. Translating it yields CSVPGQTTYGYTF.

The chain joins TRBV5-5 to TRBJ2-7; D gene unclear. This CDR3 comprises 14 residues. Germline V lookup: CDR1 SGHKS, CDR2 YYEKEE (reference sequence). Trimming took 3 bases from V and 2 from J, leaving 12 bases between them. CDR3 residues: CASSWECRTYEQYF. The CDR3 DNA reads TGTGCCAGCAGCTGGGAATGTAGAACCTACGAGCAGTACTTC.

The V call is TRBV6-2 or TRBV6-3, the J call TRBJ2-1; D is unresolved. The CDR3 consists of 12 residues. V lost 5 bases, J lost 6 bases, and 8 bases lay in between. Germline-derived CDR1 and CDR2 are MNHEY and SVGEGT. CDR3 sequence (DNA): TGTGCCAGCAGTCAATCAATCAATGAGCAGTTCTTC. As protein: CASSQSINEQFF.

As to this clonotype: Possible read error: a much larger clone is one base away. The chain links TRBV21-1 to TRBJ2-3. TRBV21-1 is termed a pseudogene. This CDR3 comprises 11 residues. The CDR3 reads CASSKGHTQCF. CDR3 bases: TGTGCCAGCAGCAAAGGGCATACGCAGTGTTTT.

This clonotype appeared a few times. This chain uses TRBV10-3 with TRBJ2-3; tentative D call: TRBD1 (6 bases). CDR3 length: 15 residues. Trimming removed 3 bases from V and 9 bases from J, with 19 bases in between. CDR1 is ENHRY, CDR2 SYGVKD, per germline. The CDR3 protein is CAISEQLRTTGTQYF. In DNA form, the CDR3 reads TGTGCCATCAGTGAACAACTTCGGACAACAGGGACGCAGTATTTT.

J is TRBJ2-7 and V is TRBV12-3 or TRBV12-4; possible D gene TRBD2, 6 bases. The CDR3 covers 13 residues. Deletions cut 8 bases from V and 0 bases from J, with 11 bases between. DNA for the CDR3: TGTGCCAGCGGAGTAGCGGACTCCTACGAGCAGTACTTC. Protein sequence: CASGVADSYEQYF.